A selection of T cell receptor beta chains follows, all from one sample in a study of beta chain features in type 1 diabetes. Clones were read by immunoSEQ multiplex PCR, and TCRdb kept only the in-frame ones, dropping some. In the table there are 150,000 to 180,000 clones, around 8.5% of which are singletons. What was sequenced was central memory CD4+ T cells from blood. Receptors originate from a man aged 18 to 30 in good health. The CDR3 runs from the conserved cysteine through the conserved F or W. A D gene is named only where the DNA matches it firmly. Only some rows state a clone size, as once, few, many or a class for expanded clones.

cdr3_nt: TGCGCCAGCAGCTTCACCGGAGGGACAGGGGTTCCGGGGCGGACTGAAGCTTTCTTT
cdr3_aa: CASSFTGGTGVPGRTEAFF
d_call: TRBD1
v_call: TRBV5-1
clone_size: NA
j_call: TRBJ1-1

cdr3_nt: TGCAGCGTTGAAGAACGCGGCAGGGGGGATTACGAGCAGTACTTC
cdr3_aa: CSVEERGRGDYEQYF
d_call: NA
v_call: TRBV29-1
clone_size: many
j_call: TRBJ2-7

cdr3_nt: TGTGCCAGCAGCTTAGATCTGGGGCACTCCTACGAGCAGTACTTC
cdr3_aa: CASSLDLGHSYEQYF
d_call: NA
v_call: TRBV11-2
clone_size: NA
j_call: TRBJ2-7

cdr3_nt: TGTGCCAGCAGCAAGCGCCTATCTTTTGGAGAGACCCAGTACTTC
cdr3_aa: CASSKRLSFGETQYF
d_call: NA
v_call: TRBV21-1
clone_size: few
j_call: TRBJ2-5

cdr3_nt: TGTGCCACCAGCAGACCCACAGGGCTAGAGTACGAGCAGTACTTC
cdr3_aa: CATSRPTGLEYEQYF
d_call: NA
v_call: TRBV15
clone_size: few
j_call: TRBJ2-7

cdr3_nt: TGTGCCAGCGGGGAACCTCTCCGACAGGGGGCGCACACCGGGGAGCTGTTTTTT
cdr3_aa: CASGEPLRQGAHTGELFF
d_call: TRBD1
v_call: TRBV7-2
clone_size: NA
j_call: TRBJ2-2

cdr3_nt: TGTGCCAGCAGCCCTACCGGGATCCCCAATGGCGAGCAGTTCTTC
cdr3_aa: CASSPTGIPNGEQFF
d_call: NA
v_call: TRBV11-2
clone_size: many
j_call: TRBJ2-1

cdr3_nt: TGTGCCAGCAGCTTCTACGGGGAGCAGTACTTC
cdr3_aa: CASSFYGEQYF
d_call: NA
v_call: TRBV28
clone_size: few
j_call: TRBJ2-7

cdr3_nt: TGTGCCAGCAGCTTAGATTGGTGGCGGGGGGGCATGAACACTGAAGCTTTCTTT
cdr3_aa: CASSLDWWRGGMNTEAFF
d_call: NA
v_call: TRBV7-9
clone_size: few
j_call: TRBJ1-1

cdr3_nt: TGTGCCAGCAGTTTATCTTCTGGGGCCAACGTCCTGACTTTC
cdr3_aa: CASSLSSGANVLTF
d_call: NA
v_call: TRBV28
clone_size: NA
j_call: TRBJ2-6

cdr3_nt: TGTGCCAGCAGACAGTCTTATAGCAATCAGCCCCAGCATTTT
cdr3_aa: CASRQSYSNQPQHF
d_call: NA
v_call: TRBV19
clone_size: NA
j_call: TRBJ1-5

cdr3_nt: TGTGCCAGCAGCCTGACAGGGTCGGCCAAAAACATTCAGTACTTC
cdr3_aa: CASSLTGSAKNIQYF
d_call: TRBD1
v_call: TRBV5-4
clone_size: medium-sized
j_call: TRBJ2-4

cdr3_nt: TGCGCCAGCAGCCCACAGGTTAACTATGGCTACACCTTC
cdr3_aa: CASSPQVNYGYTF
d_call: NA
v_call: TRBV4-3
clone_size: many
j_call: TRBJ1-2

cdr3_nt: TGTGCCATACAGGACCCGAGGACCGGGGAGCTGTTTTTT
cdr3_aa: CAIQDPRTGELFF
d_call: NA
v_call: TRBV28
clone_size: NA
j_call: TRBJ2-2

cdr3_nt: TGTGCCAGCAGCTTAGGTGCGGGAACAACCTTC
cdr3_aa: CASSLGAGTTF
d_call: NA
v_call: TRBV7-3
clone_size: NA
j_call: TRBJ1-2

cdr3_nt: TGTGCCAGCAGTGCGGATCAGAGGACTGAAGCTTTCTTT
cdr3_aa: CASSADQRTEAFF
d_call: NA
v_call: TRBV2
clone_size: few
j_call: TRBJ1-1

cdr3_nt: TGTGCCAGCAGCGCGTCCAGTCAGGGAAACACCGGGGAGCTGTTTTTT
cdr3_aa: CASSASSQGNTGELFF
d_call: NA
v_call: TRBV11-2
clone_size: few
j_call: TRBJ2-2

cdr3_nt: TGTGCCAGCAGTTCCCTGCGGCCCTACGAGCAGTACTTC
cdr3_aa: CASSSLRPYEQYF
d_call: NA
v_call: TRBV6-6
clone_size: NA
j_call: TRBJ2-7

cdr3_nt: TGTGCCAGCAGCGTAAGAGGGAGGGCCGGATCCGGGGAGCTGTTTTTT
cdr3_aa: CASSVRGRAGSGELFF
d_call: TRBD2
v_call: TRBV9
clone_size: few
j_call: TRBJ2-2

cdr3_nt: TGTGCCATCAGGGGACAGGGGAACACCGGGGAGCTGTTTTTT
cdr3_aa: CAIRGQGNTGELFF
d_call: TRBD1
v_call: TRBV10-3
clone_size: few
j_call: TRBJ2-2

cdr3_nt: TGTGCCAGTAGTGGGACAGCCTACAATGAGCAGTTCTTC
cdr3_aa: CASSGTAYNEQFF
d_call: TRBD1
v_call: TRBV19
clone_size: NA
j_call: TRBJ2-1

cdr3_nt: TGTGCCAGCAGTTCTAACCGGCGGGGGGTCTACTTC
cdr3_aa: CASSSNRRGVYF
d_call: TRBD2
v_call: TRBV28
clone_size: many
j_call: TRBJ2-7

cdr3_nt: TGTGCCAGCAGTGAAGCTTCGACAGGGTACGAGCAGTACTTC
cdr3_aa: CASSEASTGYEQYF
d_call: TRBD1
v_call: TRBV6-1
clone_size: NA
j_call: TRBJ2-7

cdr3_nt: TGTGCCAGCAGTGTAGGACAGGCAAGAAATACTGAAGCTTTCTTT
cdr3_aa: CASSVGQARNTEAFF
d_call: TRBD1
v_call: TRBV2
clone_size: NA
j_call: TRBJ1-1

cdr3_nt: TGTGCCAGCAGTTTATTCGGTATCCCCGGGGAGCTGTTTTTT
cdr3_aa: CASSLFGIPGELFF
d_call: NA
v_call: TRBV27
clone_size: few
j_call: TRBJ2-2

cdr3_nt: TGTGCCAGTCAGGGGGCTAATCAGCCCCAGCATTTT
cdr3_aa: CASQGANQPQHF
d_call: TRBD1
v_call: TRBV28
clone_size: NA
j_call: TRBJ1-5

cdr3_nt: TGTGCCAGCAGCTTCCAGATCCAAGAGACCCAGTACTTC
cdr3_aa: CASSFQIQETQYF
d_call: NA
v_call: TRBV7-6
clone_size: many
j_call: TRBJ2-5

cdr3_nt: TGTGCCAGTACCCAAAGGGACAACCATAATGAAAAACTGTTTTTT
cdr3_aa: CASTQRDNHNEKLFF
d_call: NA
v_call: TRBV19
clone_size: NA
j_call: TRBJ1-4

cdr3_nt: TGCGCCAGCAGCTTGTCCGGGACAACGGAAAACATTCAGTACTTC
cdr3_aa: CASSLSGTTENIQYF
d_call: NA
v_call: TRBV5-1
clone_size: many
j_call: TRBJ2-4

cdr3_nt: TGTGCCAGCTCACCACCGGGACTCGATCCCCGGCTAGCCAAAAACATTCAGTACTTC
cdr3_aa: CASSPPGLDPRLAKNIQYF
d_call: NA
v_call: TRBV18
clone_size: NA
j_call: TRBJ2-4

cdr3_nt: TGTGCCAGCAGTACCACAGGGGGCACTACCCTCGAGCAGTACTTC
cdr3_aa: CASSTTGGTTLEQYF
d_call: TRBD1
v_call: TRBV28
clone_size: NA
j_call: TRBJ2-7

cdr3_nt: TGTGCCAGCAGCGTAGGGACAGGGGAAGAGGGCAATCAGCCCCAGCATTTT
cdr3_aa: CASSVGTGEEGNQPQHF
d_call: TRBD1
v_call: TRBV9
clone_size: NA
j_call: TRBJ1-5

cdr3_nt: TGTGCCAGCAGCTTGGGGCGGCACGAGACCCAGTACTTC
cdr3_aa: CASSLGRHETQYF
d_call: NA
v_call: TRBV5-6
clone_size: NA
j_call: TRBJ2-5

cdr3_nt: TGCGCCAGCAGCCAAGACCCGGGACGGGAGGCTGGCTACACCTTC
cdr3_aa: CASSQDPGREAGYTF
d_call: NA
v_call: TRBV4-3
clone_size: NA
j_call: TRBJ1-2

cdr3_nt: TGTGCCAGTAGTGGTACGTTCGGAGAGACCCAGTACTTC
cdr3_aa: CASSGTFGETQYF
d_call: NA
v_call: TRBV19
clone_size: few
j_call: TRBJ2-5

cdr3_nt: TGTGCCAGCAGAAAAGGAGGGCACGAGCAGTACTTC
cdr3_aa: CASRKGGHEQYF
d_call: NA
v_call: TRBV11-2
clone_size: NA
j_call: TRBJ2-7

cdr3_nt: TGTGCCAGCACCGGATCAGGGGCAAGCTCCTACGAGCAGTACTTC
cdr3_aa: CASTGSGASSYEQYF
d_call: NA
v_call: TRBV28
clone_size: NA
j_call: TRBJ2-7

cdr3_nt: TGCAGCGTTCGCGTGAATCTAGGCCTCACCGGGGAGCTGTTTTTT
cdr3_aa: CSVRVNLGLTGELFF
d_call: NA
v_call: TRBV29-1
clone_size: NA
j_call: TRBJ2-2

cdr3_nt: TGTGCCAGCAGTTACGGTCCAGGCCCGAACTATGGCTACACCTTC
cdr3_aa: CASSYGPGPNYGYTF
d_call: NA
v_call: TRBV6-5
clone_size: few
j_call: TRBJ1-2

cdr3_nt: TGTGCCAGCAGCAAAGACCCCAGATATGCCTTAGCCAAAAACATTCAGTACTTC
cdr3_aa: CASSKDPRYALAKNIQYF
d_call: NA
v_call: TRBV21-1
clone_size: NA
j_call: TRBJ2-4

cdr3_nt: TGTGCCATCAGTGAATTGACAGGGGGAGGTGAAAAACTGTTTTTT
cdr3_aa: CAISELTGGGEKLFF
d_call: TRBD1
v_call: TRBV10-3
clone_size: NA
j_call: TRBJ1-4

cdr3_nt: TGTGCCAGCATTCCTAGTGAGCGGGGGGGGGCAGATACGCAGTATTTT
cdr3_aa: CASIPSERGGADTQYF
d_call: TRBD2
v_call: TRBV28
clone_size: NA
j_call: TRBJ2-3

cdr3_nt: TGCGCCAGCAGCCCCCGTCCCCAAGAGACCCAGTACTTC
cdr3_aa: CASSPRPQETQYF
d_call: NA
v_call: TRBV5-1
clone_size: NA
j_call: TRBJ2-5

cdr3_nt: TGTGCCAGCGCGGTCGGCGGCATCCAAGAGACCCAGTACTTC
cdr3_aa: CASAVGGIQETQYF
d_call: NA
v_call: TRBV7-2
clone_size: few
j_call: TRBJ2-5

cdr3_nt: TGTGCCAGCAGCTCACCCGGGCAGGGTGAAAAACTGTTTTTT
cdr3_aa: CASSSPGQGEKLFF
d_call: NA
v_call: TRBV9
clone_size: NA
j_call: TRBJ1-4

cdr3_nt: TGTGCCAGCAGTGATGGCCGAAGCGGGAGTGGGCAGTACTTC
cdr3_aa: CASSDGRSGSGQYF
d_call: TRBD2
v_call: TRBV6-1
clone_size: few
j_call: TRBJ2-7